The 31 T cell receptor beta chains below all came from one sample that was sequenced in a study of T-cell reconstitution after alpha-beta-depleted transplantation in children. During its preparation, the TCRbeta library received unique molecular identifiers. From the PCR reads, TCRdb called clonotypes with MiXCR, one entry per CDR3 protein. The sample consists of a few hundred thousand distinct CDR3 sequences, 25% to 30% of them appearing once. The sequencing used PBMCs, collected before TCRalphabeta/CD19-depleted stem cell transplant. The receptors were gathered from a boy less than two years old with Wiskott-Aldrich syndrome, due to receive a stem cell transplant.

The chain joins TRBV15 to TRBJ2-1; a weak D match, TRBD2 (5 bases). Trimming removed 0 bases at V and 2 bases at J, with 14 bases between. Germline V gives CDR1 LNHNV, CDR2 YYDKDF (reference sequence). This CDR3 has 17 residues. CDR3 region: CATSRDLEGSAYNEQFF. The CDR3 DNA follows: TGTGCCACCAGCAGAGATCTTGAGGGTTCGGCCTACAATGAGCAGTTCTTC.

This clonotype was seen a few times. J is TRBJ1-1 and V is TRBV29-1, with a weak D call TRBD1 (6 bases). Trimming removed 6 bases from V and 3 bases from J, with 20 bases in between. Germline CDR1 SQVTM, CDR2 ANQGSEA. This CDR3 is 15 amino acids long. CDR3: CSVQRLTGLDTEAFF. The DNA for the CDR3 is TGCAGCGTGCAGCGCCTGACAGGCCTTGACACTGAAGCTTTCTTT.

Only a few counts were recorded for this clonotype. The J gene is TRBJ2-1, the V gene TRBV10-2, with TRBD2 matching 11 bases. Looked up from germline, CDR1 is WSHSY and CDR2 is SAAADI. The CDR3 length is 14 residues. The V gene end was trimmed by 7 bases and the J gene end by 4 bases; junction bases not matched to a gene: 3. The CDR3 protein is CASIPSGGYNEQFF. Here the CDR3 DNA reads TGCGCCAGCATCCCTAGCGGGGGGTACAATGAGCAGTTCTTC.

V usage is TRBV7-6 and J usage is TRBJ2-7; D might be TRBD1 (6 bases). V was cut by 5 bases and J by 3 bases, with 23 bases left in between. CDR3 length: 17 residues. Germline V gives CDR1 SGHVS, CDR2 FNYEAQ. CDR3 bases: TGTGCCAGCAGCCCCCTGTCGGGCAGGGGCAAGGGCTACGAGCAGTACTTC. It yields the protein CASSPLSGRGKGYEQYF.

The chain combines TRBV12-3 or TRBV12-4 with TRBJ1-1, with D hard to call. V lost 5 bases and J lost 11, with 15 bases in between. CDR3 length: 12 amino acids. The CDR3, as DNA: TGTGCCAGCAGTCCCTACAGCTTGAGCGCTTTCTTT. This encodes CASSPYSLSAFF.

The chain joins TRBV9 to TRBJ2-7, with D perhaps assigned TRBD1 or TRBD2 (5 bases each). V was trimmed by 3 bases and J by 2 bases, leaving 12 bases between them. The CDR3 contains 14 residues. Germline CDR1 and CDR2: SGDLS and YYNGEE. The CDR3 here is CASSGRDGTYEQYF. The CDR3 DNA is TGTGCCAGCAGCGGACGGGACGGCACCTACGAGCAGTACTTC.

This rearrangement joins TRBV7-2 to TRBJ1-5; D not certain. This CDR3 contains 14 residues. The V gene's germline CDR1 is SGHTA and CDR2 FQGNSA. Between the trimmed V and J ends, which lost 6 bases and 0 bases, there was a span of 9 bases. The CDR3 reads CASSRAHSNQPQHF. The CDR3 bases are TGTGCCAGCAGTAGGGCCCATAGCAATCAGCCCCAGCATTTT.

This chain's CDR3 is CASSLAMDREGPKFF. For the CDR3, the DNA is TGCGCCAGCAGCTTGGCTATGGACAGGGAAGGCCCCAAGTTCTTC. The chain carries TRBV5-1 and TRBJ2-1; TRBD1 agrees at 8 bases. The V and J ends lost 0 bases and 14 bases, in that order; junction bases with no gene match: 13. The length of the CDR3 is 15 residues. Germline V gives CDR1 SGHRS, CDR2 YFSETQ. The variable domain in full, with the rest retrieved from reference TRBV5-1 and TRBJ2-1, is KAGVTQTPRYLIKTRGQQVTLSCSPISGHRSVSWYQQTPGQGLQFLFEYFSETQRNKGNFPGRFSGRQFSNSRSEMNVSTLELGDSALYLCASSLAMDREGPKFFGPGTRLTVL.

This clonotype was recorded only once. The gene calls are TRBV15 and TRBJ1-4; TRBD1 aligns across 7 bases. The junction had 9 bases not matched to a gene; V was cut back by 1 base and J by 7 bases. CDR3 length: 16 residues. Germline assignment: CDR1 LNHNV and CDR2 YYDKDF (reference sequence). CDR3 sequence (DNA): TGTGCCACCAGCAGAGGGACAGGATTAAATATTGAAAAACTGTTTTTT. Its protein product is CATSRGTGLNIEKLFF. Complete variable domain (other parts from reference TRBV15 and TRBJ1-4): DAMVIQNPRYQVTQFGKPVTLSCSQTLNHNVMYWYQQKSSQAPKLLFHYYDKDFNNEADTPDNFQSRRPNTSFCFLDIRSPGLGDTAMYLCATSRGTGLNIEKLFFGSGTQLSVL.

This clonotype was recorded many times. V gene TRBV6-2 or TRBV6-3 combines with J gene TRBJ2-1; TRBD2 might be the D (5 bases). The CDR3 has 12 residues. Deletions cut 5 bases from V and 11 bases from J, with 13 bases between. Germline V CDR1 and CDR2: MNHEY, SVGEGT. CDR3 sequence: CASSHTRLKQFF. CDR3 DNA: TGTGCCAGCAGTCATACTAGGCTAAAGCAGTTCTTC.

This rearrangement joins TRBV5-1 to TRBJ1-1; 7 positions agree with TRBD1. Germline CDR1 and CDR2: SGHRS and YFSETQ. V lost 5 bases, J lost 4 bases, and 8 bases stayed unmatched. This CDR3 has 14 residues. CDR3 amino acids: CASRAPGQPTEAFF. CDR3 coding DNA: TGCGCCAGCAGGGCCCCGGGACAGCCCACTGAAGCTTTCTTT.

This clonotype has more than one count but fewer than ten. This rearrangement joins TRBV7-9 to TRBJ1-1; no definite D call. The CDR3 has 14 amino acids. Looked up from germline, CDR1 is SEHNR and CDR2 is FQNEAQ (reference sequence). V was cut by 0 bases and J by 1 base, with 6 bases left in between. Written as DNA, the CDR3 is TGTGCCAGCAGCTTAGCTATGAAGAACACTGAAGCTTTCTTT. As protein: CASSLAMKNTEAFF.

Only a few counts were recorded for this clonotype. The V call is TRBV4-2, the J call TRBJ2-3; 7 bases fit TRBD1. This CDR3 contains 19 residues. The junction had 19 bases not matched to a gene; V was cut back by 1 base and J by 6 bases. In germline, CDR1 is LGHNA, CDR2 YNFKEQ. This CDR3 is CASSQVGTDTLGVVDTQYF. For the CDR3, the DNA is TGTGCCAGCAGCCAAGTTGGGACAGACACCCTGGGGGTGGTTGATACGCAGTATTTT.

CDR3: CASSPGAGVSYEQYF. In DNA, the CDR3 is TGCGCCAGCAGTCCGGGAGCGGGCGTCTCCTACGAGCAGTACTTC. V usage is TRBV5-1 and J usage is TRBJ2-7; tentatively, D is TRBD2 (6 bases). Germline CDR1 is SGHRS and CDR2 is YFSETQ. V gave up 5 bases and J gave up 0 bases, with 15 bases separating them. This CDR3 comprises 15 residues.

This clonotype was seen more than once but under ten times. The chain is built from TRBV12-3 or TRBV12-4 and TRBJ2-3, with 9 bases that match TRBD1. V lost 3 bases, J lost 5 bases, and 12 bases stayed unmatched. This CDR3 contains 17 residues. The CDR3 reads CASSFAAGTGSQDTQYF. Here the CDR3 DNA reads TGTGCCAGCAGTTTCGCCGCCGGGACAGGGAGTCAAGATACGCAGTATTTT.

This chain links TRBV12-3 or TRBV12-4 with TRBJ2-7; 9 bases map to TRBD1. J was trimmed by 5 bases and V by 6 bases; bases with no gene match: 5. This CDR3 has 13 amino acids. The CDR3 bases are TGTGCCAGCAGAGGGACAGGGCAACACGAGCAGTACTTC. Translated: CASRGTGQHEQYF.

The chain couples TRBV11-2 to TRBJ1-1; D ambiguous. Trimming pared 2 bases from V and 7 bases from J, leaving 14 bases between. This CDR3 contains 14 residues. Germline assignment: CDR1 SGHAT and CDR2 FQNNGV. The CDR3 protein is CASSLIPYHVEAFF. The CDR3 bases are TGTGCCAGCAGCTTAATCCCTTACCACGTTGAAGCTTTCTTT.

In its sample, this clonotype was seen a few times. The V and J genes are TRBV5-1 and TRBJ2-3; TRBD2 aligns across 7 bases. The trim removed 0 bases at V and 5 bases at J, leaving 6 bases unmatched. Germline V gene data show CDR1 as SGHRS and CDR2 as YFSETQ. The CDR3 is made up of 15 amino acids. The CDR3 DNA reads TGCGCCAGCAGCTTGGAATCTAGCGGTGGAGATACGCAGTATTTT. It yields the protein CASSLESSGGDTQYF.

The V and J genes are TRBV5-1 and TRBJ2-1; maybe TRBD2 (5 bases). Looked up from germline, CDR1 is SGHRS and CDR2 is YFSETQ. The CDR3 contains 14 residues. V lost 2 bases, J lost 7 bases, and 13 bases lay in between. Here the CDR3 DNA reads TGCGCCAGCAGCTTCGAGACTACCAGGAATGAGCAGTTCTTC. Translation gives CASSFETTRNEQFF. Full variable domain (rest looked up from reference TRBV5-1 and TRBJ2-1): KAGVTQTPRYLIKTRGQQVTLSCSPISGHRSVSWYQQTPGQGLQFLFEYFSETQRNKGNFPGRFSGRQFSNSRSEMNVSTLELGDSALYLCASSFETTRNEQFFGPGTRLTVL.

The gene calls are TRBV21-1 and TRBJ2-2; the table's TRBD2 call for D was not verified on the DNA. TRBV21-1 is a pseudogene segment. CDR3 size: 19 residues. The CDR3 DNA sequence: TGTGCCAGCTCCCCCCGGGGGATTAGCGAAAGGGGGGACACCGGGGAGCTGTTTTTT. It translates to CASSPRGISERGDTGELFF.

This clonotype has a handful of counts. The chain links TRBV20-1 to TRBJ1-1, with D uncertain. This CDR3 region has 12 residues. V lost 7 bases and J lost 7, with 16 bases in between. Germline CDR1 and CDR2: DFQATT and SNEGSKA (reference sequence). Written as DNA, the CDR3 is TGCAGTGTTAGTGCTGTGGTATATGAAGCTTTCTTT. Translation: CSVSAVVYEAFF.

This clonotype has a handful of counts. The V call is TRBV7-2, the J call TRBJ2-3, with D unclear. The germline V gene has CDR1 SGHTA and CDR2 FQGNSA. The CDR3 extends over 14 amino acids. V gave up 1 base and J gave up 4 bases, with 9 bases separating them. The CDR3 region is CASSLVPNPDTQYF. In DNA, the CDR3 is TGTGCCAGCAGCTTAGTACCCAACCCAGATACGCAGTATTTT.

V is TRBV15 and J is TRBJ2-3; 16 positions match TRBD2. CDR1 and CDR2 (germline): LNHNV, YYDKDF (reference sequence). The CDR3 loop spans 16 amino acids. The trim removed 5 bases at V and 5 bases at J, leaving 4 bases unmatched. This chain's CDR3 is CATSWGTSGRGDTQYF. The CDR3, as DNA: TGTGCCACCAGCTGGGGGACTAGCGGGAGGGGAGATACGCAGTATTTT.

This chain joins TRBV5-1 and TRBJ2-5; TRBD2 agrees at 8 bases. The CDR3 consists of 14 residues. CDR1 SGHRS and CDR2 YFSETQ come from the germline V gene. V was pared by 9 bases and J by 4 bases, with 11 bases of the junction left unmatched. CDR3 in amino acids: CATTGAGELETQYF. As DNA, the CDR3 is TGCGCCACCACAGGAGCGGGAGAATTAGAGACCCAGTACTTC.

This clonotype was detected only a few times. The chain employs TRBV6-2 or TRBV6-3 and TRBJ1-1, with 8 nucleotides matching TRBD1. Germline trimming cut 2 bases from V and 6 bases from J; bases unmatched to any gene: 5. The germline V gene has CDR1 MNHEY and CDR2 SVGEGT. CDR3 length equals 14 residues. The CDR3 sequence: CASSYPGGVAEAFF. The CDR3 DNA reads TGTGCCAGCAGTTACCCAGGGGGCGTCGCTGAAGCTTTCTTT.

The rearrangement joins TRBV5-1 to TRBJ2-7; D gene ambiguous. Germline V gene data show CDR1 as SGHRS and CDR2 as YFSETQ. V gave up 0 bases and J gave up 5 bases, with 12 bases separating them. The CDR3 runs 14 residues. In DNA, the CDR3 is TGCGCCAGCAGCTTGGTACAGAGTACGCACGAGCAGTACTTC. Its protein product is CASSLVQSTHEQYF.

V gene TRBV12-3 or TRBV12-4 combines with J gene TRBJ1-5, with D uncertain. CDR3 length: 14 amino acids. The ends were cut back, 6 bases at V and 1 base at J, with 10 bases in the middle. The CDR3 nucleotides are TGTGCCAGCAGCATCTCTTTAAGCAATCAGCCCCAGCATTTT. This encodes CASSISLSNQPQHF.

This clonotype was detected a few times. V is TRBV5-1 and J is TRBJ2-1; 7 bases align to TRBD2. Looked up from germline, CDR1 is SGHRS and CDR2 is YFSETQ. J gave up 7 bases and V 5 bases, and 9 bases lay outside the gene matches. The CDR3 length is 14 residues. The DNA for the CDR3 is TGCGCCAGCAGTTCGACGACGGGGGGAAATGAGCAGTTCTTC. Protein sequence: CASSSTTGGNEQFF.

V usage is TRBV20-1 and J usage is TRBJ2-3; D may match TRBD1 or TRBD2 (6 bases each). This CDR3 is 15 amino acids long. V lost 1 base and J 5 bases, leaving 16 bases between the germline ends. Germline V CDR1 and CDR2: DFQATT, SNEGSKA (reference sequence). The DNA for the CDR3 is TGCAGTGCTAGAGTAGGGGGGATTGAGATAGATACGCAGTATTTT. Translation gives CSARVGGIEIDTQYF.

This clonotype has more than one count but fewer than ten. The chain has TRBV24-1 and TRBJ2-1; 13 positions match TRBD2. V shed 2 bases, J shed 9 bases, and the junction held 3 bases outside the gene matches. Looked up from germline, CDR1 is KGHDR and CDR2 is SFDVKD. The CDR3 extends over 15 amino acids. The CDR3 DNA follows: TGTGCCACCAGTGATTCCGGGACTAGCGGGGCTGAGCAGTTCTTC. Protein sequence: CATSDSGTSGAEQFF.

This clonotype has more than one count but fewer than ten. V usage is TRBV7-8 and J usage is TRBJ2-3, with 8 bases that match TRBD2. This CDR3 is built from 14 residues. Germline trimming cut 5 bases from V and 5 bases from J; bases unmatched to any gene: 6. In germline, CDR1 is SGHVS, CDR2 FQNEAQ. The CDR3 loop reads CASSLGTSRDTQYF. CDR3 bases: TGTGCCAGCAGCCTGGGGACTAGTCGAGATACGCAGTATTTT. Supplemented by reference TRBV7-8 and TRBJ2-3, the full variable domain reads GAGVSQSPRYKVAKRGQDVALRCDPISGHVSLFWYQQALGQGPEFLTYFQNEAQLDKSGLPSDRFFAERPEGSVSTLKIQRTQQEDSAVYLCASSLGTSRDTQYFGPGTRLTVL.